The clone carrying this T cell receptor beta chain was counted only a few times. Authors' processing steps: The assay estimated nucleated cells by amplifying reference gene primers. Repertoires were generated with immunoSEQ multiplex PCR, while TCRdb's copy carries only in-frame clones and drops some. V and J calls and clone size are as listed in that table; D and trimming were resolved from the DNA. The table lists some 500,000 clones, less than 90% of them singletons. The data were taken from a study of blood T cell repertoires in COVID-19. At the level of the study: COVID-19 samples from acute and convalescent phases originated in the United States, Italy and Spain.

V gave up 4 bases and J gave up 3 bases; unmatched junction bases: 5. The CDR3 totals 14 residues. Germline V gene lookup returns CDR1 SNHLY and CDR2 FYNNEI. Seattle patients were enrolled during active infection and followed longitudinally. The sequencing sample was made of peripheral blood. The chain has TRBV2 and TRBJ1-1; the match to TRBD1 covers 7 bases. This receptor was obtained from a woman between 45 and 65 years old with COVID-19, enrolled during active disease. The CDR3 loop is CASSGQGSYTEAFF. CDR3 in DNA: TGTGCCAGCAGTGGACAGGGTTCGTACACTGAAGCTTTCTTT.